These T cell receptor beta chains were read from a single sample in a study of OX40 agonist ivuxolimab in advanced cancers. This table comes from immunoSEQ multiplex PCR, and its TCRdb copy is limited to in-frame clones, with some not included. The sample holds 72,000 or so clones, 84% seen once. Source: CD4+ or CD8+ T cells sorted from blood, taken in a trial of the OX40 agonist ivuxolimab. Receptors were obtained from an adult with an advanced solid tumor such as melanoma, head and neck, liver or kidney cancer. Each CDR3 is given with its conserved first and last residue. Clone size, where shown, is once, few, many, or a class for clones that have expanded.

CDR3: CSVEVGSASTDTQYF; size: .; V: TRBV29-1; J: TRBJ2-3
CDR3: CASSLVGYDQPQHF; size: .; V: TRBV7-8; J: TRBJ1-5
CDR3: CASSIGTANTGELFF; size: .; V: TRBV7-6; J: TRBJ2-2
CDR3: CASSPRQNQDTGELFF; size: .; V: TRBV7-9; J: TRBJ2-2
CDR3: CASSVGPGRDEEQYF; size: .; V: TRBV9; J: TRBJ2-7
CDR3: CATSRDNGGGANIQYF; size: .; V: TRBV15; J: TRBJ2-4
CDR3: CASSHPQVSDTQYF; size: .; V: TRBV4-1; J: TRBJ2-3
CDR3: CASSRFTEAFF; size: .; V: TRBV6-5; J: TRBJ1-1
CDR3: CSAEDRSSGANVLTF; size: .; V: TRBV29-1; J: TRBJ2-6
CDR3: CASTETGGAPSPLHF; size: .; V: TRBV6-1; J: TRBJ1-6
CDR3: CATTVDRLNTEAFF; size: .; V: TRBV15; J: TRBJ1-1
CDR3: CASSQDVGGPGQEQYF; size: .; V: TRBV4-3; J: TRBJ2-7
CDR3: CASSSLGQNMNTEAFF; size: .; V: TRBV5-5; J: TRBJ1-1
CDR3: CASSLGVDNSPLHF; size: few; V: TRBV19; J: TRBJ1-6
CDR3: CASSARAGVNEQYF; size: .; V: TRBV5-1; J: TRBJ2-7
CDR3: CASSYGGYGYTF; size: .; V: TRBV6-5; J: TRBJ1-2
CDR3: CASSDYRDRGTGELFF; size: .; V: TRBV2; J: TRBJ2-2
CDR3: CASSGGQAGNTGELFF; size: .; V: TRBV7-2; J: TRBJ2-2
CDR3: CASREVRAEAFF; size: .; V: TRBV10-2; J: TRBJ1-1
CDR3: CASSPVGSEQYF; size: .; V: TRBV6-6; J: TRBJ2-7
CDR3: CASSSDRGLSYNEQFF; size: .; V: TRBV5-1; J: TRBJ2-1
CDR3: CASSLARETEAFF; size: .; V: TRBV7-2; J: TRBJ1-1
CDR3: CAISGGLGYNEQFF; size: .; V: TRBV10-3; J: TRBJ2-1
CDR3: CASRNNPGASGNTIYF; size: .; V: TRBV5-5; J: TRBJ1-3
CDR3: CASSLNGRSSYEQYF; size: .; V: TRBV7-3; J: TRBJ2-7
CDR3: CASSGSPVGGINTIYF; size: .; V: TRBV4-1; J: TRBJ1-3
CDR3: CASSRSGGPDTQYF; size: .; V: TRBV7-3; J: TRBJ2-3
CDR3: CASSQTGGQPQHF; size: few; V: TRBV11-1; J: TRBJ1-5
CDR3: CASSEEGFYGYTF; size: .; V: TRBV6-1; J: TRBJ1-2
CDR3: CASSPWTGAGQETQYF; size: .; V: TRBV2; J: TRBJ2-5
CDR3: CASSEAPGADTQYF; size: .; V: TRBV6-1; J: TRBJ2-3
CDR3: CASNSGGGGRNEQYF; size: .; V: TRBV6-1; J: TRBJ2-7
CDR3: CASSYSARWLNTEAFF; size: .; V: TRBV6-5; J: TRBJ1-1
CDR3: CASRVQTGGRGYTF; size: .; V: TRBV2; J: TRBJ1-2
CDR3: CASSVAPGTGNEKLFF; size: once; V: TRBV9; J: TRBJ1-4
CDR3: CSAGTGSGQETQYF; size: .; V: TRBV29-1; J: TRBJ2-5
CDR3: CASSPTTYYGYTF; size: .; V: TRBV18; J: TRBJ1-2
CDR3: CASSQTTALNTEAFF; size: .; V: TRBV4-3; J: TRBJ1-1
CDR3: CASSLKGNGGDSYEQYF; size: .; V: TRBV5-5; J: TRBJ2-7
CDR3: CASSVSTDYGYTF; size: .; V: TRBV9; J: TRBJ1-2
CDR3: CSAKTGVGSKNIQYF; size: .; V: TRBV29-1; J: TRBJ2-4
CDR3: CASSGESGGTDTQYF; size: .; V: TRBV25-1; J: TRBJ2-3
CDR3: CASSLSGTTYEQYF; size: .; V: TRBV5-1; J: TRBJ2-7